The 17 T cell receptor beta chains reported below all come from one sample, sequenced in a study of T cell responses to AZD1222 COVID-19 vaccine. Some clones are missing from TCRdb's copy, which holds only in-frame ones; the method was immunoSEQ multiplex PCR. Of some 200,000 clones detected, roughly 92% appear once; the ten largest clones hold 3% to 3.5%. The sequencing here drew on peripheral blood, taken 28 days after the second AZD1222 dose. The source of these receptors is an adult who received the AZD1222 COVID-19 vaccine.

The chain links TRBV5-4 to TRBJ1-1, with a weak D call TRBD1 (6 bases). Trimming shortened V by 9 bases and J by 1 base, and 13 bases separated the two germline ends. This CDR3 contains 13 residues. Germline assignment: CDR1 SGHNT and CDR2 YYREEE (reference sequence). DNA for the CDR3: TGTGCCACCAGGGGCCCAAAGAACACTGAAGCTTTCTTT. Protein sequence: CATRGPKNTEAFF.

V usage is TRBV7-9 and J usage is TRBJ1-1, with a tentative D call TRBD1 (5 bases). The CDR3 has 12 amino acids. Germline CDR1 and CDR2: SEHNR and FQNEAQ (reference sequence). V dropped 8 bases and J dropped 3 bases, with 10 bases sitting between them. CDR3 protein: CASSRGDTEAFF. CDR3 DNA: TGTGCCAGCTCAAGAGGGGACACTGAAGCTTTCTTT.

This clone was counted a single time. The chain couples TRBV11-2 to TRBJ1-1; no clear D gene. V was cut by 3 bases and J by 5 bases, with 13 bases left in between. There are 14 residues in the CDR3. Germline-derived CDR1 and CDR2 are SGHAT and FQNNGV. The CDR3 loop reads CASSLVQGKTEAFF. The CDR3 region has the DNA TGTGCCAGCAGCTTGGTACAAGGGAAAACTGAAGCTTTCTTT. Using reference TRBV11-2 and TRBJ1-1 for the parts outside the CDR3, the full variable domain is EAGVAQSPRYKIIEKRQSVAFWCNPISGHATLYWYQQILGQGPKLLIQFQNNGVVDDSQLPKDRFSAERLKGVDSTLKIQPAKLEDSAVYLCASSLVQGKTEAFFGQGTRLTVV.

The V and J genes are TRBV2 and TRBJ2-7; D is unclear. From germline, CDR1 is SNHLY and CDR2 FYNNEI. V was trimmed by 4 bases and J by 3 bases, leaving 7 bases between them. This CDR3 spans 12 amino acids. CDR3 DNA sequence: TGTGCCAGCAGTGTTAGGCTCTACGAGCAGTACTTC. It codes for CASSVRLYEQYF. The full variable domain, with the rest looked up from reference TRBV2 and TRBJ2-7, is EPEVTQTPSHQVTQMGQEVILRCVPISNHLYFYWYRQILGQKVEFLVSFYNNEISEKSEIFDDQFSVERPDGSNFTLKIRSTKLEDSAMYFCASSVRLYEQYFGPGTRLTVT.

The chain has TRBV28 and TRBJ1-5, with TRBD1 as a possible D gene (5 bases). Trimming pared 3 bases from V and 6 bases from J, leaving 12 bases between. Germline CDR1 and CDR2: MDHEN and SYDVKM. CDR3 length: 14 residues. The CDR3 sequence: CASSLGGGGQPQHF. The CDR3 DNA sequence: TGTGCCAGCAGTTTGGGGGGAGGAGGTCAGCCCCAGCATTTT.

V and J are TRBV4-1 and TRBJ2-7; D remains ambiguous. Per germline, CDR1 MGHRA and CDR2 YSYEKL. Trimming removed 0 bases at V and 1 base at J, with 7 bases between. The CDR3 is made up of 14 amino acids. This chain's CDR3 is CASSQEQNSYEQYF. The CDR3 DNA reads as TGCGCCAGCAGCCAAGAACAGAATTCCTACGAGCAGTACTTC.

The chain couples TRBV3-1 (or the pseudogene TRBV3-2) to TRBJ1-4; 10 bases line up with TRBD1. The CDR3 spans 15 residues. Trimming took 1 base from V and 7 from J; bases not matched to a gene: 3. Germline CDR1 reads LGHDT; CDR2 reads YNNKEL (reference sequence). For the CDR3, the DNA is TGTGCCAGCAGCCAAGCAGGGACAGGGGTTGAAAAACTGTTTTTT. Translation gives CASSQAGTGVEKLFF.

The V gene is TRBV10-3, the J gene TRBJ2-6; D not resolved. The V end was cut by 0 bases, the J end by 10 bases, with 4 bases between. Germline lookup yields CDR1 ENHRY and CDR2 SYGVKD. The CDR3 contains 12 residues. This chain's CDR3 is CAISESTNVLTF. CDR3 nucleotides: TGTGCCATCAGTGAGTCGACAAACGTCCTGACTTTC.

Notes on this clone: Its ends do not fully match the called genes, so a read error is possible. The CDR3 sequence: CASIAGRQGAKNLYSYTF. The CDR3 nucleotides read TGTGCCAGTATCGCCGGGCGGCAGGGGGCCAAGAATCTCTATAGCTACACCTTC. The chain recombines TRBV19 with TRBJ1-2; 8 nucleotides agree with TRBD1. CDR3 size: 18 residues. CDR1 LNHDA and CDR2 SQIVND come from the germline V gene (reference sequence).

V usage is TRBV11-2 and J usage is TRBJ2-1; 12 bases fit TRBD2. Germline CDR1 and CDR2: SGHAT and FQNNGV. V lost 4 bases and J lost 7; bases outside the gene matches: 8. There are 16 residues in the CDR3. CDR3 amino acids: CASSYRLAGDLNEQFF. The CDR3 DNA follows: TGTGCCAGCAGCTATCGACTAGCGGGAGATCTGAATGAGCAGTTCTTC.

The chain uses TRBV29-1 and TRBJ2-1; 10 nucleotides line up with TRBD2. CDR3 length: 14 amino acids. Germline V gives CDR1 SQVTM, CDR2 ANQGSEA. V shed 5 bases, J shed 3 bases, and the junction held 4 bases outside the gene matches. CDR3 coding DNA: TGCAGCGTTCGAGGACTAGCGGTCTACAATGAGCAGTTCTTC. It encodes CSVRGLAVYNEQFF.

This clone was observed a single time. One junction end does not reproduce the germline sequence, and a read error may be involved. J is TRBJ1-1 and V is TRBV7-7; D remains ambiguous. The CDR3 has 13 amino acids. Germline V gene lookup returns CDR1 SSHAT and CDR2 FNYEAQ (reference sequence). The CDR3 protein is CASSLEQNTEAFF. The CDR3 coding sequence is TGTGCTAGCAGCTTAGAACAGAACACTGAAGCTTTCTTT.

The chain has TRBV6-5 and TRBJ1-1; 7 bases agree with TRBD1. Germline values: CDR1 MNHEY, CDR2 SVGAGI. This CDR3 has 14 residues. V shed 2 bases, J shed 6 bases, and the junction held 6 bases outside the gene matches. DNA of the CDR3: TGTGCCAGCAGTTACACGACAGGGTCTCCTGAAGCTTTCTTT. It specifies CASSYTTGSPEAFF.

CDR3 residues: CAWILSGNYGYTF. For the CDR3, the DNA is TGTGCCTGGATCCTCTCGGGTAACTATGGCTACACCTTC. The chain combines TRBV30 with TRBJ1-2; D unclear. Germline CDR1 reads GTSNPN; CDR2 reads SVGIG (reference sequence). V was clipped by 4 bases and J by 1 base, with 10 bases between them. The CDR3 is 13 amino acids.

The J gene is TRBJ2-2, the V gene TRBV4-1, with 13 bases identical to TRBD2. The CDR3 is 16 amino acids. Germline V gene sequence: CDR1 MGHRA, CDR2 YSYEKL. After removal of 1 base from V and 4 bases from J, the junction contained 0 bases not matched to a gene. In nucleotides, the CDR3 is TGCGCCAGCAGCCAAGGGACTAGCGGGGGCACCGGGGAGCTGTTTTTT. Its protein is CASSQGTSGGTGELFF.

CDR3 in amino acids: CASSLSASFMNTEAFF. The CDR3 DNA reads as TGTGCCAGCAGTTTATCGGCTTCGTTTATGAACACTGAAGCTTTCTTT. The rearrangement uses TRBV27 and TRBJ1-1, with D unresolved. The CDR3 loop spans 16 amino acids. V was trimmed by 0 bases and J by 0 bases, leaving 11 bases between them. Germline values: CDR1 MNHEY, CDR2 SMNVEV (reference sequence).

The chain combines TRBV10-3 with TRBJ1-2; no clear D. The germline gives CDR1 ENHRY, CDR2 SYGVKD. The CDR3 runs to 13 residues. V lost 3 bases and J lost 7, with 12 bases in between. Here the CDR3 reads CAISDRLWAGYTF. The CDR3 nucleotides read TGTGCCATCAGTGACCGTCTCTGGGCTGGCTACACCTTC.